The present entry profiles one T cell receptor (beta chain) with its context. PCR involved 60 Vbeta and 13 Jbeta primers. Sequenced by immunoSEQ multiplex PCR; TCRdb stores in-frame clones only, minus some. The table includes 55,000 to 70,000 clones, around 77% detected once. This sample stems from a study of cytomegalovirus exposure and HLA in healthy donors. The V gene lost 4 bases and the J gene lost 0 bases, with 5 bases spanning the gap. CDR3 size: 12 residues. Germline V CDR1 and CDR2: SGHDT, YYEEEE. The chain couples TRBV5-6 to TRBJ2-7; D remains unclear. This receptor was taken from a male donor in good health and CMV-seropositive. The sample taken for sequencing was PBMCs. CDR3 DNA sequence: TGTGCCAGCAGCCGGTACTCCTACGAGCAGTACTTC. Its protein product is CASSRYSYEQYF.